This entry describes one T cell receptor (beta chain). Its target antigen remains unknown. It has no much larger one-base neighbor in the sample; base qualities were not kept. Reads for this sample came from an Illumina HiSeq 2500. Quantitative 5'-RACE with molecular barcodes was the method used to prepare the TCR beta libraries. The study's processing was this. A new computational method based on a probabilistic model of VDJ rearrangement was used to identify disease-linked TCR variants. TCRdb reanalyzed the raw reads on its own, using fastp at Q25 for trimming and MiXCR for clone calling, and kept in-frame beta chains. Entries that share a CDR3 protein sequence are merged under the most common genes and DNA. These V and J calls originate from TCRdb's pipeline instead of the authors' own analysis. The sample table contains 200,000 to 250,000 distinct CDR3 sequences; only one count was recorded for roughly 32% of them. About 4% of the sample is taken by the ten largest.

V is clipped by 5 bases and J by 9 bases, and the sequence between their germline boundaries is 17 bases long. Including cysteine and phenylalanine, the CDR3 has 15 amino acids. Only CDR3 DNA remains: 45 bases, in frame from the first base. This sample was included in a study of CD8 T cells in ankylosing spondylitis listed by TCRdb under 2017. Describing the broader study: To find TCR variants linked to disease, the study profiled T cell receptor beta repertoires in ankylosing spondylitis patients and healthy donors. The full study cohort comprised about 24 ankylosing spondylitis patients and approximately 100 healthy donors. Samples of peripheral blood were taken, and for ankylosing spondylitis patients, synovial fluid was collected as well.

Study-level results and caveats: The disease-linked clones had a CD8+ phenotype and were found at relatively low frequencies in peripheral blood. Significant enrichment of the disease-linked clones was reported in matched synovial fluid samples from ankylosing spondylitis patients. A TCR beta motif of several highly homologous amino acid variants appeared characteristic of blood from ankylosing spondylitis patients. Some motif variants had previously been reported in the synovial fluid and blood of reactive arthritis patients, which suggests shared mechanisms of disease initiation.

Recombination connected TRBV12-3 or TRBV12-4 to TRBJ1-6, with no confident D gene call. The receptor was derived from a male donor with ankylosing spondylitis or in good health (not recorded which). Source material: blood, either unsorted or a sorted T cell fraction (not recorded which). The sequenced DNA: TGTGCCAGCAGTCCACGCCCGGGGAGGAGTTCACCCCTCCACTTT. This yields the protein CASSPRPGRSSPLHF.